One sample yielded the 2 T cell receptor beta chains listed below, sequenced in a study of blood T cell repertoires in COVID-19. The method was immunoSEQ multiplex PCR; TCRdb's version includes in-frame clones alone and lacks a portion of them. The sample has 150,000 or so clones; approximately 84% are singletons. Material for sequencing was peripheral blood. The receptor set was obtained from a woman aged 45 to 65 with COVID-19, enrolled during active disease.

V and J are TRBV12-3 or TRBV12-4 and TRBJ1-1; 8 bases line up with TRBD1. V lost 8 bases and J lost 5; bases outside the gene matches: 7. CDR3 length: 13 amino acids. CDR3 sequence (DNA): TGTGCCAGCCTAAGGACAGGGCGGACTGAAGCTTTCTTT. As protein: CASLRTGRTEAFF.

This rearrangement joins TRBV19 to TRBJ1-5; D might be TRBD1 (5 bases). The CDR3 is made up of 14 amino acids. Trimming pared 6 bases from V and 3 bases from J, leaving 12 bases between. Germline CDR1 LNHDA, CDR2 SQIVND (reference sequence). The CDR3 reads CASSLRELNQPQHF. In nucleotides, the CDR3 is TGTGCCAGTAGCCTCAGGGAACTCAATCAGCCCCAGCATTTT.